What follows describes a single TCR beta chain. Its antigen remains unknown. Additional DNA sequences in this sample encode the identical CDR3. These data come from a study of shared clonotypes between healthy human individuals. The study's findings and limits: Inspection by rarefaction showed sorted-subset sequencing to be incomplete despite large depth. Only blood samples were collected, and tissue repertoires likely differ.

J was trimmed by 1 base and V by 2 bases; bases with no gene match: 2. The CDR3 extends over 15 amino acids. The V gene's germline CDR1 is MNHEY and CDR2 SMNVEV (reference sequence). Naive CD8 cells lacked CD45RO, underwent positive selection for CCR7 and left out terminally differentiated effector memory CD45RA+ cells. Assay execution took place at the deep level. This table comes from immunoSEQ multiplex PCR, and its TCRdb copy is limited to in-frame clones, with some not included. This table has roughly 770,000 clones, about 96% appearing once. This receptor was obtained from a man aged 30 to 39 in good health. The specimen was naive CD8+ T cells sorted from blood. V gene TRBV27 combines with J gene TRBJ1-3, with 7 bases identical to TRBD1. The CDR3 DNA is TGTGCCAGCAGTTTAGGCAGGGGGTCTGGAAACACCATATATTTT. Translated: CASSLGRGSGNTIYF.